This is a list of T cell receptor beta chains from one sample in a study of T cells in Graves' hyperthyroidism and ophthalmopathy. TCRdb ran MiXCR on the multiplex PCR reads and lists one entry per CDR3 protein. The sample lists approximately 380,000 distinct CDR3 sequences, 18% seen once, with 35% to 45% in the top ten. The sequencing input was blood. The source of these receptors is a young man with Graves' ophthalmopathy. The CDR3 runs from the conserved cysteine through the conserved F or W. D genes are given only for firm matches. Expanded clones get a size class; other rows say once, few or many, or leave the size out.

>many|TRBJ2-7|TRBV18|.
CASSGGGYYEQYF
TGTGCCAGCTCAGGGGGGGGCTACTACGAGCAGTACTTC
>.|TRBJ2-5|TRBV10-3|TRBD2
CAISRGGAQETQHF
TGTGCCATCAGCCGCGGGGGGGCCCAAGAGACCCAGCACTTC
>many|TRBJ2-5|TRBV11-2|.
CASSSPPRQETQYF
TGTGCCAGCAGCTCCCCGCCAAGGCAAGAGACCCAGTACTTC
>many|TRBJ2-5|TRBV20-1|.
CSARGGRDPVF
TGCAGTGCTAGAGGAGGCCGGGACCCAGTCTTC
>.|TRBJ1-2|TRBV27|.
CASRLGQNYGYTF
TGTGCCAGCAGGCTCGGACAGAACTATGGCTACACCTTC
>many|TRBJ1-5|TRBV7-2|.
CASSLEGGYNNQPQHF
TGTGCCAGCAGCTTAGAGGGCGGTTACAACAATCAGCCCCAGCATTTT
>many|TRBJ1-5|TRBV2|TRBD1
CASSLGWTGDQPQHF
TGTGCCAGCAGCTTAGGGTGGACAGGGGATCAGCCCCAGCATTTT
>.|TRBJ2-3|TRBV4-1|TRBD2
CASSQEGRGGLDTQYF
TGCGCCAGCAGCCAAGAGGGGCGGGGGGGCTTAGATACGCAGTATTTT
>.|TRBJ2-1|TRBV11-2|.
CASSARPGSDNEQFF
TGTGCCAGCAGCGCCCGCCCCGGGAGCGACAATGAGCAGTTCTTC
>many|TRBJ1-2|TRBV7-9|.
CASSLGAGYGYTF
TGTGCCAGCAGCTTAGGGGCCGGGTATGGCTACACCTTC
>.|TRBJ2-1|TRBV7-8|TRBD2
CASSPAGGPHNEQFF
TGTGCCAGCAGCCCCGCGGGGGGGCCCCACAATGAGCAGTTCTTC
>many|TRBJ2-7|TRBV28|.
CASAPLGQETYEQYF
TGTGCCAGCGCTCCTCTGGGGCAGGAGACCTACGAGCAGTACTTC
>few|TRBJ2-2|TRBV7-9|TRBD2
CASRTRGDYTGELFF
TGTGCCAGCAGGACGCGGGGGGATTACACCGGGGAGCTGTTTTTT
>.|TRBJ1-1|TRBV3-1|.
CASSQDMAYGEAFF
TGTGCCAGCAGCCAAGATATGGCGTACGGTGAAGCTTTCTTT
>few|TRBJ1-5|TRBV6-1|.
CATHDGWGNQPQHF
TGTGCCACCCATGACGGGTGGGGCAATCAGCCCCAGCATTTT
>.|TRBJ2-2|TRBV11-2|TRBD2
CASSLHIRTSGTGELFF
TGTGCCAGCAGCCTACATATCAGGACTAGCGGAACCGGGGAGCTGTTTTTT
>few|TRBJ2-7|TRBV29-1|TRBD1
CSVEQDRDYEQYF
TGCAGCGTTGAGCAGGACAGGGACTACGAGCAGTACTTC
>.|TRBJ1-5|TRBV20-1|.
CSAAGAGQPQHF
TGCAGTGCTGCGGGGGCGGGTCAGCCCCAGCATTTT
>few|TRBJ2-1|TRBV6-4|.
CASSDHTNEQFF
TGTGCCAGCAGTGACCATACTAATGAGCAGTTCTTC
>few|TRBJ2-5|TRBV5-6|TRBD2
CASSTSGGALETQYF
TGTGCCAGCAGTACTAGCGGGGGGGCATTAGAGACCCAGTACTTC
>few|TRBJ2-5|TRBV7-2|.
CASSFWQMKETQYF
TGTGCCAGCAGCTTCTGGCAGATGAAAGAGACCCAGTACTTC
>few|TRBJ1-2|TRBV9|TRBD1
CASNIQGGTGYTF
TGTGCCAGCAACATACAAGGGGGCACTGGCTACACCTTC
>many|TRBJ1-1|TRBV12-3/TRBV12-4|TRBD1
CASSARDREMNEAFF
TGTGCCAGCAGTGCCCGGGACAGGGAAATGAATGAAGCTTTCTTT
>many|TRBJ1-1|TRBV18|.
CASSGGQLNTEAFF
TGTGCCAGCTCAGGTGGACAGTTGAACACTGAAGCTTTCTTT
>.|TRBJ2-1|TRBV24-1|.
CATSAGYGEQFF
TGTGCCACCAGTGCCGGGTATGGTGAGCAGTTCTTC
>many|TRBJ1-1|TRBV12-3/TRBV12-4|.
CASSLGGRLTEAFF
TGTGCCAGCAGTTTAGGGGGCAGGCTCACTGAAGCTTTCTTT
>many|TRBJ2-5|TRBV7-9|.
CASSLRWGEETQYF
TGTGCCAGCAGCTTAAGGTGGGGGGAAGAGACCCAGTACTTC
>many|TRBJ2-7|TRBV7-6|TRBD1
CASSLGGRTGTGEQYF
TGTGCCAGCAGCTTAGGTGGCAGGACAGGGACGGGAGAGCAGTACTTC
>few|TRBJ2-3|TRBV7-9|.
CASSPRGGIETDTQYF
TGTGCCAGCAGCCCTCGTGGGGGGATCGAAACAGATACGCAGTATTTT
>.|TRBJ2-3|TRBV24-1|.
CATTSGADTQYF
TGTGCCACCACGTCGGGGGCAGATACGCAGTATTTT
>many|TRBJ2-3|TRBV10-3|TRBD1
CANGQGTDTQYF
TGTGCCAACGGACAGGGGACAGATACGCAGTATTTT
>many|TRBJ2-7|TRBV2|.
CASRWQGTSYEQYF
TGTGCCAGCAGGTGGCAGGGGACCTCCTACGAGCAGTACTTC
>.|TRBJ2-5|TRBV6-5|TRBD2
CASSLTSGGGGETQYF
TGTGCCAGCAGTTTAACTAGCGGGGGGGGGGGGGAGACCCAGTACTTC
>.|TRBJ2-1|TRBV3-1|.
CASSADTAPYNEQFF
TGTGCCAGCAGCGCCGACACAGCCCCTTACAATGAGCAGTTCTTC
>many|TRBJ1-5|TRBV13|.
CASSFTRDQPQHF
TGTGCCAGCAGCTTCACCAGGGATCAGCCCCAGCATTTT
>many|TRBJ2-1|TRBV20-1|TRBD2
CSATSGGHSYNEQFF
TGCAGTGCCACTAGCGGGGGGCACTCCTACAATGAGCAGTTCTTC
>.|TRBJ2-1|TRBV6-1|TRBD2
CASSIASGGYLNEQFF
TGTGCCAGCAGTATCGCTAGCGGGGGGTATTTGAATGAGCAGTTCTTC
>.|TRBJ1-6|TRBV7-2|TRBD1
CASSLAGQGASPLHF
TGTGCCAGCAGCTTAGCCGGGCAGGGGGCTTCACCCCTCCACTTT
>many|TRBJ2-7|TRBV10-3|.
CAISARQIYEQYF
TGTGCCATCAGTGCTCGGCAGATCTACGAGCAGTACTTC
>many|TRBJ2-2|TRBV9|.
CASSVAGDTGELFF
TGTGCCAGCAGCGTAGCGGGGGACACCGGGGAGCTGTTTTTT
>many|TRBJ2-5|TRBV12-3/TRBV12-4|.
CASSQLLPQETQYF
TGTGCCAGCAGTCAGTTATTGCCCCAAGAGACCCAGTACTTC
>.|TRBJ2-3|TRBV7-3|.
CASSSFGGRADTQYF
TGTGCCAGCAGCTCATTCGGGGGAAGGGCAGATACGCAGTATTTT
>many|TRBJ2-1|TRBV28|.
CASSFSDTYNEQFF
TGTGCCAGCAGTTTCTCGGACACCTACAATGAGCAGTTCTTC
>.|TRBJ2-1|TRBV18|TRBD2
CASSAGTSGGSNEQFF
TGTGCCAGCTCAGCCGGGACTAGCGGGGGGAGCAATGAGCAGTTCTTC
>many|TRBJ2-5|TRBV27|.
CASSSPDQGRETQYF
TGTGCCAGCAGTTCACCGGATCAGGGGAGGGAGACCCAGTACTTC
>many|TRBJ1-6|TRBV18|.
CASSPANSPLHF
TGTGCCAGCTCACCTGCCAATTCACCCCTCCACTTT
>.|TRBJ2-1|TRBV9|TRBD1
CASSEHPGGQGFREQFF
TGTGCCAGCAGCGAACACCCTGGAGGACAGGGGTTTAGGGAGCAGTTCTTC
>many|TRBJ1-2|TRBV6-1|.
CASSETGKFPNYGYTF
TGTGCCAGCAGTGAAACGGGGAAGTTCCCCAACTATGGCTACACCTTC
>many|TRBJ1-1|TRBV2|TRBD1
CASTTGATEAFF
TGTGCCAGCACTACAGGGGCCACTGAAGCTTTCTTT
>.|TRBJ1-1|TRBV3-1|.
CASSHRQDNTEAFF
TGTGCCAGCAGCCATCGACAGGATAACACTGAAGCTTTCTTT
>many|TRBJ2-7|TRBV28|.
CASRPWASGWKDEQYF
TGTGCCAGCAGGCCCTGGGCTTCCGGTTGGAAGGACGAGCAGTACTTC
>many|TRBJ1-1|TRBV12-3/TRBV12-4|.
CASSPSRFRNTEAFF
TGTGCCAGCAGTCCCAGCAGATTCCGGAACACTGAAGCTTTCTTT
>many|TRBJ1-5|TRBV18|TRBD1
CASSPGRTGEPQHF
TGTGCCAGCTCACCGGGACGGACAGGGGAGCCCCAGCATTTT